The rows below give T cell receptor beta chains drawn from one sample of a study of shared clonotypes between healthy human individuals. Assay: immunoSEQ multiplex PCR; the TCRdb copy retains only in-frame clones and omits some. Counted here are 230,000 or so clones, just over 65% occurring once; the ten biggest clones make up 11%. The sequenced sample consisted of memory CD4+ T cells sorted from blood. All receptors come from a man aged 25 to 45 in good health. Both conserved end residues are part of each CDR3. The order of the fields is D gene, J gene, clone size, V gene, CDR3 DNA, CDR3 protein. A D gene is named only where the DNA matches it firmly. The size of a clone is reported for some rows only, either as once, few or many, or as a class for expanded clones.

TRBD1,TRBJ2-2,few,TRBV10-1,TGCGCCAGCAGTGAGCCGGGACAGGGGGACACCGGGGAGCTGTTTTTT,CASSEPGQGDTGELFF
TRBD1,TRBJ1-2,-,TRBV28,TGTGCCAGCAGTCCCGGGACAGGGGCTGGCTATGGCTACACCTTC,CASSPGTGAGYGYTF
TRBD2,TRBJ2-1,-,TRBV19,TGTGCCAGTAGTCCAGGACTAGCGGGAGGAATGCCGGAGAATGAGCAGTTCTTC,CASSPGLAGGMPENEQFF
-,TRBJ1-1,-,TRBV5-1,TGCGCCAGCAGCTTGGGGAGGGGTTCCATGAACACTGAAGCTTTCTTT,CASSLGRGSMNTEAFF
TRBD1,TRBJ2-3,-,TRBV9,TGTGCCAGCAGCGAACAAGACCGGGACAGGGGATCAGATACGCAGTATTTT,CASSEQDRDRGSDTQYF
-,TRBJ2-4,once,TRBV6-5,TGTGCCAGCAGTTCGCCGGGGCTGAAAGGAAACATTCAGTACTTC,CASSSPGLKGNIQYF
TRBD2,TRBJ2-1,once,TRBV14,TGTGCCAGCAGCCAAGAAGGGACTCTACTAGCGGCCCCTTGGGACAATGAGCAGTTCTTC,CASSQEGTLLAAPWDNEQFF
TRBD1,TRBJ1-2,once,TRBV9,TGTGCCAGCAGCCCTGAACACGGGACAGTGCTTGGCTACACCTTC,CASSPEHGTVLGYTF
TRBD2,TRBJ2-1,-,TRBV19,TGTGCCAGTAGCCGAACTAGCGCGTTGGACAATGAGCAGTTCTTC,CASSRTSALDNEQFF
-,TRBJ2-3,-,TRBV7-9,TGTGCCAGCAGCCACAGGAGGGTATCAGATACGCAGTATTTT,CASSHRRVSDTQYF
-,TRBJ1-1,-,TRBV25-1,TGTGCCAGCAGTTCGGCCAACAGGAACACTGAAGCTTTCTTT,CASSSANRNTEAFF
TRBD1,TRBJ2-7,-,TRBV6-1,TGTGCCAGCAGAGACAGGGGGGGACTGAGGGAGCAGTACTTC,CASRDRGGLREQYF
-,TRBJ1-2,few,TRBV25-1,TGTGCCAGCAGTGTCAGGGAGAACTATGGCTACACCTTC,CASSVRENYGYTF
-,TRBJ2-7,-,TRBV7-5,TGTGTCAGAAGCTTCCGGGGTAGCGGGGTAACCCGTCGCTACGAGCAGTACTTC,CVRSFRGSGVTRRYEQYF
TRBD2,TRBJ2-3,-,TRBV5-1,TGCGCCAGCAGCTACGACAGCGGGGGTCGCACAGATACGCAGTATTTT,CASSYDSGGRTDTQYF
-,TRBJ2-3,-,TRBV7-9,TGTGCCAGCAGCTTGTCTTTCTCTAGCACAGATACGCAGTATTTT,CASSLSFSSTDTQYF
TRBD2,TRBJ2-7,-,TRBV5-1,TGCGCCAGCAGCTTGGTCGCCCCCCCCGGGACTAGCGGAACCTACGAGCAGTACTTC,CASSLVAPPGTSGTYEQYF
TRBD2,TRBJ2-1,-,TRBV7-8,TGTGCCAGCAGCTTCGGGACTAGCGGGTACAATGAGCAGTTCTTC,CASSFGTSGYNEQFF
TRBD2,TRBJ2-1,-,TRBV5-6,TGTGCCAGCAGCCGTATTCTAGCGGGAGGTTCCCACAATGAGCAGTTCTTC,CASSRILAGGSHNEQFF
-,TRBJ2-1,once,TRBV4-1,TGCGCCAGCAGCCAAGGTGACTCCTGGGGTGAGCAGTTCTTC,CASSQGDSWGEQFF
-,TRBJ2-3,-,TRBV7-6,TGTGCCAGCAGCCCCTACCAGGCCGGGGGCACAGATACGCAGTATTTT,CASSPYQAGGTDTQYF
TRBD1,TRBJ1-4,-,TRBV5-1,TGCGCCAGCAGCTTCGGGGACAGGGTGGGGGAAAAACTGTTTTTT,CASSFGDRVGEKLFF
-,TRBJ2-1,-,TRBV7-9,TGTGCCAGCAGCTTAGTGGAGGGTCTTAACTACAATGAGCAGTTCTTC,CASSLVEGLNYNEQFF
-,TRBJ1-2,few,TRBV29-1,TGCAGCGTTGAGGAGGAGGAAGGGTTGTATGGCTACACCTTC,CSVEEEEGLYGYTF
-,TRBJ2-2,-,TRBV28,TGTGCCAGCAGTTTATACGGCGGGGAGCTGTTTTTT,CASSLYGGELFF
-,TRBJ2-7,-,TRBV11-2,TGTGCCAGCAGCTCGCCTCCCCACTACGAGCAGTACTTC,CASSSPPHYEQYF
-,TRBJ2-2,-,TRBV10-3,TGTGCCATCAGTGACCCCCGGGCCACCGGGGAGCTGTTTTTT,CAISDPRATGELFF
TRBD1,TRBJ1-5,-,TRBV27,TGTGCCAGCAGAAGGCGCGGGACAGGGTTGACCCCGACTACCCGAACAAATCAGCCCCAGCATTTT,CASRRRGTGLTPTTRTNQPQHF
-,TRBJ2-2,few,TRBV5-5,TGTGCCAGCAGCTTCGGGCCCACGGGGGTCACCGGGGAGCTGTTTTTT,CASSFGPTGVTGELFF
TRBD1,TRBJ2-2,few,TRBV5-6,TGTGCCAGCAGCTTGGAGCCTCGTGGACAGGGGTACACCGGGGAGCTGTTTTTT,CASSLEPRGQGYTGELFF
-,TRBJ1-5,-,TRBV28,TGTGCCAGCAGTCCGGGACGGGGCAATCAGCCCCAGCATTTT,CASSPGRGNQPQHF
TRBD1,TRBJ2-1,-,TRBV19,TGTGCCAGTAATAAAGACAGGGCGACCTACAATGAGCAGTTCTTC,CASNKDRATYNEQFF
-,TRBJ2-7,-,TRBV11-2,TGTGCCAGCAGCCCCGGTGCTAGCGTCTCTCTCGAGCAGTACTTC,CASSPGASVSLEQYF
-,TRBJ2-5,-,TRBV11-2,TGTGCCAGCAGCCAAGGGTACGGAGAGACCCAGTACTTC,CASSQGYGETQYF
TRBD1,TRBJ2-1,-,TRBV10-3,TGTGCCATCACTGGGACAGGGAACCTTGAGCAGTTCTTC,CAITGTGNLEQFF
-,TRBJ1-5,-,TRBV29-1,TGCAGCGTTGGCTCGGGGGATCAGCCCCAGCATTTT,CSVGSGDQPQHF
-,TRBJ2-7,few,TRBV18,TGTGCCAGCTCACCGGAGTCCTACGAGCAGTACTTC,CASSPESYEQYF
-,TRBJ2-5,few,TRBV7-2,TGTGCCAGCAGCTTAGTACCGCTAGCGAGAAATCAAGAGACCCAGTACTTC,CASSLVPLARNQETQYF
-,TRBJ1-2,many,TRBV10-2,TGCGCCAGCAGTGACCGTAAGATTTCTGTCGGCTACACCTTC,CASSDRKISVGYTF
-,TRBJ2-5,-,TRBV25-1,TGTGCCAGCAGTGAATGGGGGGAGACCCAGTACTTC,CASSEWGETQYF
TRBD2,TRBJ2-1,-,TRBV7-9,TGTGCCAGCAGCCCCCCGGGACTAGCGGGAAATGAGCAGTTCTTC,CASSPPGLAGNEQFF
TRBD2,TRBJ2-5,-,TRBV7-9,TGTGCCAGCAGCGAGAGGACTAGCACCGACCCCCAAGAGACCCAGTACTTC,CASSERTSTDPQETQYF
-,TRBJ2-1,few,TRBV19,TGTGCCAGTAGCCTATCCTACCGGACAGCTTACAATGAGCAGTTCTTC,CASSLSYRTAYNEQFF
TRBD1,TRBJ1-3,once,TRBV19,TGTGCCAGTAGTCCGGGACAGAGGAGCTCTGGAAACACCATATATTTT,CASSPGQRSSGNTIYF
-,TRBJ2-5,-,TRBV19,TGTGCCAGTAGTGGATCTTCTGGGGAGACCCAGTACTTC,CASSGSSGETQYF
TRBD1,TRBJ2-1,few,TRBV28,TGTGCCAGCAGCCGCCGGGACAGGGGCAATGAGCAGTTCTTC,CASSRRDRGNEQFF
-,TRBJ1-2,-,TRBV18,TGTGCCAGCTCACCCGGGCCGTCCTATGGCTACACCTTC,CASSPGPSYGYTF